The sequence of this T cell receptor beta chain was determined in a study of T cells in Graves' hyperthyroidism and ophthalmopathy. This CDR3 region has 14 residues. Trimming cost V 5 bases and J 1 base, with 11 bases left between them. Germline V CDR1 and CDR2: SEHNR, FQNEAQ (reference sequence). RNA transcripts were the template for amplifying TCR beta CDR3 regions. HTBI primers were employed in a first-round RT-PCR of the TCR CDR3. TCRdb itself ran the multiplex PCR reads through MiXCR, one entry per CDR3 protein. The sample lists hundreds of thousands of distinct CDR3 sequences; around 20% were seen once.

Sequences were obtained from blood. The clonotype originates from a man aged 50-60 years with Graves' ophthalmopathy. This rearrangement joins TRBV7-9 to TRBJ1-1, with D tentatively TRBD1 (6 bases). The CDR3, as DNA: TGTGCCAGCAGCCACAGGGAGGAGAACACTGAAGCTTTCTTT. The encoded protein is CASSHREENTEAFF.